The sequence of this TCR beta chain was determined in a study of response to subunit inactivated influenza vaccine. Via MiXCR, TCRdb re-called the RT-PCR reads, giving one row per CDR3 protein. Of about 780,000 distinct CDR3 sequences in the sample, around a sixth were seen once. General study findings and limits: Only a handful of new T cells, the authors suggested, are recruited with each seasonal influenza vaccination.

CDR1 MNHEY and CDR2 SMNVEV come from the germline V gene (reference sequence). The CDR3 consists of 19 residues. V was clipped by 4 bases and J by 5 bases; unmatched bases: 22. In regard to this clonotype: What it binds is unknown.

Source: PBMCs from blood, taken 5 days after vaccination. V usage is TRBV27 and J usage is TRBJ2-7; 8 bases align to TRBD2. The receptor's source is a man aged 50-59 years who received an inactivated influenza vaccine. The CDR3, as DNA: TGTGCCAGCAGTTCATACAGGGTAATCGTGACGGGAGGGCCCCACGAGCAGTACTTC. It yields the protein CASSSYRVIVTGGPHEQYF.